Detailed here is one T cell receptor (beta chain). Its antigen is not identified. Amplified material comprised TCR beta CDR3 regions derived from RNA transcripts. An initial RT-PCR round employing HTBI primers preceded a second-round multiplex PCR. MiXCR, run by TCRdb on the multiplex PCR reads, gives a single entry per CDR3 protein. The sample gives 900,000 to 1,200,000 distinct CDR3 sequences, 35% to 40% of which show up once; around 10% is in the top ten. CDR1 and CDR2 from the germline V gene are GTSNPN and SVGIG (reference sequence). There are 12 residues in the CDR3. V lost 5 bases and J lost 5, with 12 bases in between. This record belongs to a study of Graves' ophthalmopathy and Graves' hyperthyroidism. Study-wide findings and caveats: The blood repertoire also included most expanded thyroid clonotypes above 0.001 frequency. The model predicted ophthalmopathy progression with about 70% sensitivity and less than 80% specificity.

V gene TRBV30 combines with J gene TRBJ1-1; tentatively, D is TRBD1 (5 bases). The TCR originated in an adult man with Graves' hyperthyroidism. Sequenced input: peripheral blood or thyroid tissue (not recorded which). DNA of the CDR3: TGTGCCTGGGCGGGACTCCGGACTGAAGCTTTCTTT. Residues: CAWAGLRTEAFF. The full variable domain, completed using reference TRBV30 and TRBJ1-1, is SQTIHQWPATLVQPVGSPLSLECTVEGTSNPNLYWYRQAAGRGLQLLFYSVGIGQISSEVPQNLSASRPQDRQFILSSKKLLLSDSGFYLCAWAGLRTEAFFGQGTRLTVV.